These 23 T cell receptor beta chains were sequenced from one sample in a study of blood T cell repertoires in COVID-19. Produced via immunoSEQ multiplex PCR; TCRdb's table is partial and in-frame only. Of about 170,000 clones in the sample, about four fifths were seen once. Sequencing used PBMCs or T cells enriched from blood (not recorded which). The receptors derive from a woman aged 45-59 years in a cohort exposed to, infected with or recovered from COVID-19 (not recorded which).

CDR3 in amino acids: CASSQERRGSYGYTF. CDR3 in DNA: TGTGCCAGCAGCCAAGAACGAAGGGGCAGCTATGGCTACACCTTC. The chain joins TRBV3-1 (or the pseudogene TRBV3-2) to TRBJ1-2; D is perhaps TRBD1 (5 bases). Trimming removed 0 bases at V and 4 bases at J, with 12 bases between. CDR1 and CDR2 from the germline V gene are LGHDT and YNNKEL (reference sequence). The CDR3 is 15 amino acids.

The CDR3 loop reads CASSLDRRNSPLHF. DNA for the CDR3: TGTGCCAGCAGCTTGGACAGAAGGAATTCACCCCTCCACTTT. V usage is TRBV5-5 and J usage is TRBJ1-6; D unresolved. Germline CDR1 and CDR2: SGHKS and YYEKEE (reference sequence). The V end lost 0 bases, the J end lost 7 bases, and 8 bases lay between the germline ends. The CDR3 is made up of 14 amino acids.

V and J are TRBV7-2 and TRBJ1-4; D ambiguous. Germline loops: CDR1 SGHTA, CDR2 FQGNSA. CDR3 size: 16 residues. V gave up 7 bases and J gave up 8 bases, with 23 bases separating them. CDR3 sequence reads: CASTFNPGSGGEKLFF. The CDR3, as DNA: TGTGCCAGCACTTTTAATCCGGGCTCAGGCGGGGAAAAACTGTTTTTT.

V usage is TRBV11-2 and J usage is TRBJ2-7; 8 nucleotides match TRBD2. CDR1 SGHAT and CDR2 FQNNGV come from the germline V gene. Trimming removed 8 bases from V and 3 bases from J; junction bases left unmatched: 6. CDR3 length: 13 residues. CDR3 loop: CASAGGHGYEQYF. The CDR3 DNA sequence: TGTGCCAGCGCGGGGGGCCACGGCTACGAGCAGTACTTC. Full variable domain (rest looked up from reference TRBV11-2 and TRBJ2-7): EAGVAQSPRYKIIEKRQSVAFWCNPISGHATLYWYQQILGQGPKLLIQFQNNGVVDDSQLPKDRFSAERLKGVDSTLKIQPAKLEDSAVYLCASAGGHGYEQYFGPGTRLTVT.

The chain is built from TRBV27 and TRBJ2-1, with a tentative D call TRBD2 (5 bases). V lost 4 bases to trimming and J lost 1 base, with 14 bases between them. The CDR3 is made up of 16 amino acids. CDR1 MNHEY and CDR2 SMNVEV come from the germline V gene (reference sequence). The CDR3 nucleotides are TGTGCCAGCAGTTCATCCCTAGCAACTTCCTACAATGAGCAGTTCTTC. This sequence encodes CASSSSLATSYNEQFF.

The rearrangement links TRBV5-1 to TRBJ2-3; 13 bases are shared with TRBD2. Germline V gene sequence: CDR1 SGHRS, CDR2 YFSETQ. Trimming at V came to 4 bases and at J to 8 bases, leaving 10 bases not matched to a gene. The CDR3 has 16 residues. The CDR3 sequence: CASSPETSGRASTQYF. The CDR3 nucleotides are TGCGCCAGCAGCCCGGAAACTAGCGGGAGGGCCTCTACGCAGTATTTT.

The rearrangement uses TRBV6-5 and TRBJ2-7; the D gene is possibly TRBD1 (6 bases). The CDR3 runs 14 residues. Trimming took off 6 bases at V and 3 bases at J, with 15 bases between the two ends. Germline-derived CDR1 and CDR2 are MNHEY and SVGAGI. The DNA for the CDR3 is TGTGCCAGCAGCCAGGACAGAAGGGGCTACGAGCAGTACTTC. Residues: CASSQDRRGYEQYF.

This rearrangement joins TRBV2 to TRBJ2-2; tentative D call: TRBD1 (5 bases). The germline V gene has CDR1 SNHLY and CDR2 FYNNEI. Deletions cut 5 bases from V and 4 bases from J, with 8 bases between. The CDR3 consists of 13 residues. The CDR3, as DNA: TGTGCCAGCAGTACTACAGGCACCGGGGAGCTGTTTTTT. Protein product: CASSTTGTGELFF.

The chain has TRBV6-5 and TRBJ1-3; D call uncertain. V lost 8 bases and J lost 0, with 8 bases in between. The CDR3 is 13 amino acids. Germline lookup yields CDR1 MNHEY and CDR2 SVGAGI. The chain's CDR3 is CASARVSGNTIYF. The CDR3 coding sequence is TGTGCCAGCGCGAGGGTCTCTGGAAACACCATATATTTT.

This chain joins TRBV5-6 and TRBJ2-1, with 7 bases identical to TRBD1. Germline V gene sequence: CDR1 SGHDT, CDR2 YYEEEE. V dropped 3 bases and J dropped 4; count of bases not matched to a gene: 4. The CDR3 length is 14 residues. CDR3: CASSSGTVYNEQFF. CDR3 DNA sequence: TGTGCCAGCAGCTCCGGGACAGTTTACAATGAGCAGTTCTTC.

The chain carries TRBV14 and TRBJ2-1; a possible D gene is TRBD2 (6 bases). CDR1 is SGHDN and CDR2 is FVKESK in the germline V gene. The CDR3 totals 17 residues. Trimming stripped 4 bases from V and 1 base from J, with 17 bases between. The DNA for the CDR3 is TGTGCCAGCAGCCCCCCCTTCAGGGCGGGGTCCTACAATGAGCAGTTCTTC. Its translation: CASSPPFRAGSYNEQFF.

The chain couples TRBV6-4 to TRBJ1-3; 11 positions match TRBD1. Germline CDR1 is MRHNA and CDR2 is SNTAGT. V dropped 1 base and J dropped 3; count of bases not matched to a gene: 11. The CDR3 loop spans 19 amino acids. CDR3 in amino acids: CASSDLKDRGPVFGNTIYF. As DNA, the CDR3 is TGTGCCAGCAGTGACTTAAAGGACAGGGGGCCGGTGTTTGGAAACACCATATATTTT.

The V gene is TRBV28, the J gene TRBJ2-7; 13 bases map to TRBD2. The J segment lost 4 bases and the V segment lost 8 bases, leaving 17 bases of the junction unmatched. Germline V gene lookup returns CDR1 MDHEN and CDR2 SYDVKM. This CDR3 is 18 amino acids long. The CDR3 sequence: CASRGPGTSGELGYEQYF. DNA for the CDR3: TGTGCCAGCCGAGGCCCGGGGACTAGCGGGGAGCTTGGTTACGAGCAGTACTTC.

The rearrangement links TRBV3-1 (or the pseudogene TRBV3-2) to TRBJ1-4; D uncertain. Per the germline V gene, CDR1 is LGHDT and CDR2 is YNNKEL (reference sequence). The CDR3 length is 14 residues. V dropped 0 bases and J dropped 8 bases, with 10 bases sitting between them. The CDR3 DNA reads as TGTGCCAGCAGCCAAGATATCGGCGGCGAAAAACTGTTTTTT. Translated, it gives CASSQDIGGEKLFF.

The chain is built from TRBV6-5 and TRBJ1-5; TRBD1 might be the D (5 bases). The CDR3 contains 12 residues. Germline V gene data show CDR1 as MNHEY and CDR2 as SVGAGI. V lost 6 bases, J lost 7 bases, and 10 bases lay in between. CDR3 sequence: CASSLRGQPQHF. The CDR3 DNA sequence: TGTGCCAGCAGCCTCCGGGGGCAGCCCCAGCATTTT.

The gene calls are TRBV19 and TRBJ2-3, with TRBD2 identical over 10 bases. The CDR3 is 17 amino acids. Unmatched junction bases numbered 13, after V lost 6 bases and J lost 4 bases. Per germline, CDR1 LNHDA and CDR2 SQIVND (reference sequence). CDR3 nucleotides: TGTGCCAGTAGCTCTAGCGGGAGACTCCTGTGGCCAGATACGCAGTATTTT. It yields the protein CASSSSGRLLWPDTQYF.

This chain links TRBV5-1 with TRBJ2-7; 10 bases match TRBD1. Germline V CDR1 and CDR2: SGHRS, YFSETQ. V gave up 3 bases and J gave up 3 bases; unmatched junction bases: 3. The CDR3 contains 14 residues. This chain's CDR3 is CASSSGTGDYEQYF. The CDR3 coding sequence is TGCGCCAGCAGCTCCGGGACAGGGGACTACGAGCAGTACTTC. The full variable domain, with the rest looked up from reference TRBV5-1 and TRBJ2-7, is KAGVTQTPRYLIKTRGQQVTLSCSPISGHRSVSWYQQTPGQGLQFLFEYFSETQRNKGNFPGRFSGRQFSNSRSEMNVSTLELGDSALYLCASSSGTGDYEQYFGPGTRLTVT.

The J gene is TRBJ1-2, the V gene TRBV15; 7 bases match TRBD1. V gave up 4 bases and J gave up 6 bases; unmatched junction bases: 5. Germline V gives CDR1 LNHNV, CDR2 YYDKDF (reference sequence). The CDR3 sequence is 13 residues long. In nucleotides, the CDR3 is TGTGCCACCAGCAAGACAGGGACCGATGGCTACACCTTC. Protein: CATSKTGTDGYTF.

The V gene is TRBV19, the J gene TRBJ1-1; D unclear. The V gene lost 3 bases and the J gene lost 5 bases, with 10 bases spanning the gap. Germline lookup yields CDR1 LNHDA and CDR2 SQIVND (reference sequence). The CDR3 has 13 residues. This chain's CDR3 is CASSINHGTEAFF. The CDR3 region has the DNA TGTGCCAGTAGTATCAACCACGGGACTGAAGCTTTCTTT.

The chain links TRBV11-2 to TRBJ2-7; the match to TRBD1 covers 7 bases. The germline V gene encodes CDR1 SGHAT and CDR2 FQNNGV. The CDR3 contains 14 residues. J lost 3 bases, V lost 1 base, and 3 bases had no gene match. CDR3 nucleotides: TGTGCCAGCAGCTTAGTGGGACAGCACTACGAGCAGTACTTC. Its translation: CASSLVGQHYEQYF.

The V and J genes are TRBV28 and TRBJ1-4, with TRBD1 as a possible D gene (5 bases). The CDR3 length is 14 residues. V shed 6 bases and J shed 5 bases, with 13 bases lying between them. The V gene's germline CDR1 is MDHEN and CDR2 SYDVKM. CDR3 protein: CASSWGGVNEKLFF. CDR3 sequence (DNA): TGTGCCAGCAGCTGGGGGGGAGTAAATGAAAAACTGTTTTTT. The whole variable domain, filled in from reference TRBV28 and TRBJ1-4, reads DVKVTQSSRYLVKRTGEKVFLECVQDMDHENMFWYRQDPGLGLRLIYFSYDVKMKEKGDIPEGYSVSREKKERFSLILESASTNQTSMYLCASSWGGVNEKLFFGSGTQLSVL.

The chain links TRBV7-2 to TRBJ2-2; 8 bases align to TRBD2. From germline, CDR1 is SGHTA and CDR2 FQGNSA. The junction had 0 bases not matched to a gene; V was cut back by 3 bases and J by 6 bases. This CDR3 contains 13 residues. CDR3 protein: CASSFGGAGELFF. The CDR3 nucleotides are TGTGCCAGCAGCTTCGGGGGGGCCGGGGAGCTGTTTTTT.

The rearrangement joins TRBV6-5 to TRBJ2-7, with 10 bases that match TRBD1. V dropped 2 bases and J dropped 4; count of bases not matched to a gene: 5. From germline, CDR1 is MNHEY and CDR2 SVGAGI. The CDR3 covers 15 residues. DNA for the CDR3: TGTGCCAGCAGTTACCGGGGACAGGGGCAATACGAGCAGTACTTC. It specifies CASSYRGQGQYEQYF.